Presented here are 27 T cell receptor beta chains from one specimen sequenced in a study of blood T cell repertoires in COVID-19. Data came from immunoSEQ multiplex PCR; TCRdb stores just in-frame clones and leaves some out. The profile shows fewer than 100,000 clones, 80% to 90% of them singletons. The sequenced sample consisted of peripheral blood. The receptors here all came from a human donor with acute or convalescent COVID-19. The donor label of this sample is uncertain.

This sequence joins TRBV7-9 and TRBJ1-1; D gene ambiguous. V lost 2 bases to trimming and J lost 10 bases, with 11 bases between them. The CDR3 runs to 12 residues. Germline CDR1 is SEHNR and CDR2 is FQNEAQ (reference sequence). CDR3 protein: CASSLNYRAAFF. The CDR3 coding sequence is TGTGCCAGCAGCTTAAATTATAGAGCAGCTTTCTTT.

The chain is built from TRBV5-1 and TRBJ1-2; TRBD1 is a possible D gene (5 bases). CDR1 is SGHRS, CDR2 YFSETQ, per germline. The CDR3 is 13 residues long. With 1 base removed from V and 3 bases from J, the gap between germline ends came to 7 bases. The CDR3: CASSLQGDYGYTF. CDR3 DNA sequence: TGCGCCAGCAGCTTGCAGGGTGACTATGGCTACACCTTC.

This sequence joins TRBV7-9 and TRBJ1-6, with TRBD1 as a possible D gene (5 bases). This CDR3 contains 15 residues. V was shortened by 2 bases and J by 7 bases, with 12 bases between the two germline ends. In germline, CDR1 is SEHNR, CDR2 FQNEAQ (reference sequence). The CDR3 sequence: CASSLKREGNSPLHF. As DNA, the CDR3 is TGTGCCAGCAGCTTAAAGAGGGAGGGGAATTCACCCCTCCACTTT.

The chain recombines TRBV5-4 with TRBJ1-4; D is possibly TRBD1 (5 bases). V was pared by 5 bases and J by 6 bases, with 17 bases between. CDR1 SGHNT and CDR2 YYREEE come from the germline V gene (reference sequence). This CDR3 is built from 15 residues. CDR3 region: CASSRGGVGDEKLFF. In nucleotides, the CDR3 is TGTGCCAGCAGTCGTGGGGGGGTCGGGGATGAAAAACTGTTTTTT.

The CDR3 DNA reads as TGTGCCAGCAGCTTAGCCAGGAACACTGAAGCTTTCTTT. Translated, it gives CASSLARNTEAFF. The chain recombines TRBV7-2 with TRBJ1-1; no firm D call. From germline, CDR1 is SGHTA and CDR2 FQGNSA. V lost 0 bases, J lost 1 base, and 3 bases lay in between. The length of the CDR3 is 13 residues.

V usage is TRBV4-1 and J usage is TRBJ2-7; 7 nucleotides align to TRBD1. The V segment lost 3 bases and the J segment 3 bases; nucleotides outside the gene matches: 8. Germline CDR1 is MGHRA and CDR2 is YSYEKL. The CDR3 runs to 15 residues. CDR3 amino acids: CASSQSSGQIYEQYF. CDR3 DNA: TGCGCCAGCAGCCAGTCGTCGGGACAGATCTACGAGCAGTACTTC.

The count of this clone is one. The rearrangement joins TRBV3-1 (or the pseudogene TRBV3-2) to TRBJ1-1; no firm D call. The CDR3 spans 9 residues. CDR1 LGHDT and CDR2 YNNKEL come from the germline V gene (reference sequence). Trimming took off 8 bases at V and 8 bases at J, with 6 bases between the two ends. CDR3 coding DNA: TGTGCCAGCTCAGTCGAAGCTTTCTTT. It encodes CASSVEAFF.

This clone appeared a few times. The chain is built from TRBV19 and TRBJ1-2; TRBD1 might be the D (6 bases). Per germline, CDR1 LNHDA and CDR2 SQIVND (reference sequence). Trimming removed 8 bases from V and 3 bases from J, with 19 bases in between. The CDR3 covers 15 residues. CDR3 amino acids: CASGGAGAGDYGYTF. For the CDR3, the DNA is TGTGCCAGTGGGGGGGCCGGGGCAGGTGACTATGGCTACACCTTC.

The J gene is TRBJ1-4, the V gene TRBV4-1, with no clear D. The V end was cut by 0 bases, the J end by 10 bases, with 18 bases between. CDR1 MGHRA and CDR2 YSYEKL come from the germline V gene. The CDR3 covers 16 residues. This chain's CDR3 is CASSQDGYGPGGKLFF. The CDR3 coding sequence is TGCGCCAGCAGCCAAGATGGATACGGTCCCGGAGGAAAACTGTTTTTT.

This sequence joins TRBV6-5 and TRBJ2-5; the match to TRBD1 covers 7 bases. V dropped 5 bases and J dropped 6; count of bases not matched to a gene: 6. The CDR3 has 13 residues. Germline V lookup: CDR1 MNHEY, CDR2 SVGAGI. The CDR3 here is CASSPGQEKTQYF. The CDR3 DNA follows: TGTGCCAGCAGTCCCGGACAGGAGAAGACCCAGTACTTC.

The J gene is TRBJ2-2, the V gene TRBV5-4, with D perhaps TRBD2 (6 bases). Germline V gene lookup returns CDR1 SGHNT and CDR2 YYREEE (reference sequence). The CDR3 sequence is 17 residues long. V was shortened by 3 bases and J by 4 bases, with 19 bases between the two germline ends. The CDR3 bases are TGTGCCAGCAGCTGGGGGGACGGCCCACGGCTCACCGGGGAGCTGTTTTTT. Translating it yields CASSWGDGPRLTGELFF.

The chain combines TRBV3-1 (or the pseudogene TRBV3-2) with TRBJ2-3; possible D gene TRBD1, 7 bases. With 0 bases removed from V and 5 bases from J, the gap between germline ends came to 15 bases. The CDR3 extends over 16 amino acids. In germline, CDR1 is LGHDT, CDR2 YNNKEL (reference sequence). CDR3 amino acids: CASSQDPAGGRDTQYF. Here the CDR3 DNA reads TGTGCCAGCAGCCAAGATCCGGCAGGGGGGAGAGATACGCAGTATTTT.

The chain joins TRBV5-6 to TRBJ1-1; 8 nucleotides align to TRBD1. V was pared by 0 bases and J by 4 bases, with 5 bases of the junction left unmatched. This CDR3 spans 15 amino acids. CDR1 is SGHDT, CDR2 YYEEEE, per germline. The CDR3 DNA is TGTGCCAGCAGCTTGGTGGCAGGGGGCGTCACTGAAGCTTTCTTT. It codes for CASSLVAGGVTEAFF.

The chain links TRBV28 to TRBJ1-2; the D is unclear. Trimming took off 5 bases at V and 4 bases at J, with 17 bases between the two ends. CDR1 is MDHEN and CDR2 is SYDVKM in the germline V gene. The CDR3 covers 15 residues. In nucleotides, the CDR3 is TGTGCCAGCAGTACCCCCCCAGAAGGGAGCTATGGCTACACCTTC. Its protein product is CASSTPPEGSYGYTF.

This sequence joins TRBV29-1 and TRBJ2-7; TRBD1 matches at 9 bases. CDR3 size: 12 residues. V gave up 6 bases and J gave up 4 bases; unmatched junction bases: 4. Germline V gene lookup returns CDR1 SQVTM and CDR2 ANQGSEA. CDR3 region: CSVAGQGYEQYF. The CDR3 DNA sequence: TGCAGCGTAGCGGGACAGGGATACGAGCAGTACTTC.

This rearrangement joins TRBV19 to TRBJ1-3; TRBD1 matches 8 bases. V was clipped by 5 bases and J by 3 bases; unmatched bases: 9. The CDR3 is 16 residues long. Germline V lookup: CDR1 LNHDA, CDR2 SQIVND (reference sequence). CDR3 loop: CASSHTGTGGGNTIYF. The CDR3 DNA is TGTGCCAGTAGTCACACCGGGACAGGTGGTGGAAACACCATATATTTT. The variable domain in full, completed from reference TRBV19 and TRBJ1-3, reads DGGITQSPKYLFRKEGQNVTLSCEQNLNHDAMYWYRQDPGQGLRLIYYSQIVNDFQKGDIAEGYSVSREKKESFPLTVTSAQKNPTAFYLCASSHTGTGGGNTIYFGEGSWLTVV.

The chain joins TRBV2 to TRBJ1-4, with D hard to call. The CDR3 consists of 15 residues. V lost 0 bases and J 4 bases, leaving 9 bases between the germline ends. The germline CDR1 and CDR2 sequences are SNHLY and FYNNEI. The CDR3 protein is CASSEALHGNEKLFF. The CDR3 bases are TGTGCCAGCAGTGAAGCGCTTCACGGTAATGAAAAACTGTTTTTT.

This chain links TRBV19 with TRBJ1-6; a weak D match, TRBD1 (6 bases). Germline values: CDR1 LNHDA, CDR2 SQIVND (reference sequence). This CDR3 comprises 13 residues. The V and J ends lost 4 bases and 8 bases respectively, with 9 bases between them. CDR3 in DNA: TGTGCCAGTAGTAACAGGGAATATTCACCCCTCCACTTT. As protein: CASSNREYSPLHF.

The V and J genes are TRBV9 and TRBJ1-4; 10 nucleotides match TRBD1. This CDR3 region has 15 residues. The germline gives CDR1 SGDLS, CDR2 YYNGEE. V shed 0 bases and J 7 bases; nucleotides not matched to a gene: 3. In DNA, the CDR3 is TGTGCCAGCAGCGTAGGGGGGGACAGGGGTGAAAAACTGTTTTTT. Translated, it gives CASSVGGDRGEKLFF.

The chain recombines TRBV6-2 or TRBV6-3 with TRBJ1-2, with a weak D call TRBD1 (6 bases). CDR1 is MNHEY, CDR2 SVGEGT, per germline. The CDR3 totals 14 residues. V lost 6 bases, J lost 4 bases, and 15 bases lay in between. For the CDR3, the DNA is TGTGCCAGCAGCGATATTAACAGGGCCTATGGCTACACCTTC. As protein: CASSDINRAYGYTF.

The chain joins TRBV7-9 to TRBJ2-5, with TRBD1 identical over 12 bases. After removal of 4 bases from V and 3 bases from J, the junction contained 6 bases not matched to a gene. Germline V gene lookup returns CDR1 SEHNR and CDR2 FQNEAQ (reference sequence). This CDR3 is built from 16 residues. CDR3 in DNA: TGTGCCAGCAGCTCCATTGGGACAGGGGGCGAAGAGACCCAGTACTTC. The encoded protein is CASSSIGTGGEETQYF. Full variable domain (missing parts from reference TRBV7-9 and TRBJ2-5): DTGVSQNPRHKITKRGQNVTFRCDPISEHNRLYWYRQTLGQGPEFLTYFQNEAQLEKSRLLSDRFSAERPKGSFSTLEIQRTEQGDSAMYLCASSSIGTGGEETQYFGPGTRLLVL.

The CDR3 protein is CASLGSGQGLYGYTF. In DNA, the CDR3 is TGTGCCAGTTTGGGCTCCGGACAGGGGCTGTATGGCTACACCTTC. The chain combines TRBV19 with TRBJ1-2; the match to TRBD1 covers 9 bases. In germline, CDR1 is LNHDA, CDR2 SQIVND (reference sequence). The CDR3 is 15 amino acids. V lost 8 bases, J lost 5 bases, and 12 bases stayed unmatched.

The chain has TRBV6-4 and TRBJ2-3; D possibly corresponds to TRBD1 (6 bases). CDR3 length: 15 amino acids. The V end lost 3 bases, the J end lost 0 bases, and 10 bases lay between the germline ends. Germline lookup yields CDR1 MRHNA and CDR2 SNTAGT. CDR3 sequence reads: CASSETGHSTDTQYF. Here the CDR3 DNA reads TGTGCCAGCAGTGAAACGGGACACAGCACAGATACGCAGTATTTT.

This chain links TRBV19 with TRBJ1-6, with a weak D call TRBD1 (6 bases). CDR3 size: 14 residues. From germline, CDR1 is LNHDA and CDR2 SQIVND (reference sequence). The V end was cut by 7 bases, the J end by 6 bases, with 13 bases between. The CDR3 reads CASMVTGSNSPLHF. DNA for the CDR3: TGTGCCAGTATGGTTACAGGGAGTAATTCACCCCTCCACTTT.

About this clone itself: An end of the junction does not agree with germline; a read error may underlie this. Other DNA sequences in this specimen translate into the identical CDR3. The J gene is TRBJ1-1, the V gene TRBV4-3, with a weak D call TRBD1 (5 bases). Per the germline V gene, CDR1 is LGHNA and CDR2 is YSLEER. The CDR3 is 16 residues long. CDR3 nucleotides: TGCGCTAGCAGCCAAACGCAGGGTCTCGGTGAGACTGAAGCTTTCTTT. Translated, it gives CASSQTQGLGETEAFF.

The chain employs TRBV12-3 or TRBV12-4 and TRBJ1-2; D remains unclear. The CDR3 is made up of 13 amino acids. V was cut by 6 bases and J by 0 bases, with 8 bases left in between. DNA for the CDR3: TGTGCCAGCAGCAAACAAGCTAACTATGGCTACACCTTC. This codes for CASSKQANYGYTF.

The V gene is TRBV18, the J gene TRBJ2-3; 7 positions match TRBD1. Germline CDR1 is KGHSH and CDR2 is LQKENI. Losses at the gene ends were 4 bases for V and 0 bases for J; bases not matched to a gene: 10. The length of the CDR3 is 17 residues. The CDR3 DNA sequence: TGTGCCAGCTCACAATATTCCGGGACAGCTAGCACAGATACGCAGTATTTT. Its protein is CASSQYSGTASTDTQYF.